Below are 32 T cell receptor beta chains sequenced from a single sample in a study of PD-1 blockade in classical Hodgkin lymphoma. The protocol was immunoSEQ multiplex PCR, while the TCRdb copy is restricted to in-frame clones and leaves out a portion. The table has under 45,000 clones, 66% seen once; the top ten hold over 3%. The time point is: cycle 4 day 1 (C4D1), after about 6 weeks of nivolumab. Relapse after autologous stem cell transplantation occurred in every patient, and brentuximab vedotin exposure varied. Here the sequenced sample was peripheral blood mononuclear cells (PBMCs), taken before the fourth cycle of nivolumab. These receptors originate from a human donor with classical Hodgkin lymphoma.

The CDR3 loop is CAWSFRGRSTEAFF. In nucleotides, the CDR3 is TGTGCCTGGAGTTTCAGGGGCAGGAGCACTGAAGCTTTCTTT. V gene TRBV30 combines with J gene TRBJ1-1; the D gene is possibly TRBD1 (6 bases). The length of the CDR3 is 14 residues. Trimming cost V 2 bases and J 4 bases, with 14 bases left between them. The germline gives CDR1 GTSNPN, CDR2 SVGIG (reference sequence).

This clone was detected only a few times. This chain joins TRBV6-6 and TRBJ2-7, with D tentatively TRBD1 or TRBD2 (5 bases each). The CDR3 spans 15 residues. From germline, CDR1 is MNHNY and CDR2 SVGAGI (reference sequence). The V end was cut by 0 bases, the J end by 5 bases, with 14 bases between. The CDR3, as DNA: TGTGCCAGCAGTTACTCGGGAGCAGGGACCCACGAGCAGTACTTC. Protein sequence: CASSYSGAGTHEQYF.

This chain uses TRBV19 with TRBJ1-5; no clear D. The germline V and J ends were trimmed by 3 bases and 6 bases, with 12 bases remaining between them. This CDR3 region has 14 residues. Per the germline V gene, CDR1 is LNHDA and CDR2 is SQIVND (reference sequence). The CDR3: CASSMARVSQPQHF. The DNA of the CDR3 is TGTGCCAGTAGTATGGCCCGGGTTAGTCAGCCCCAGCATTTT.

The rearrangement joins TRBV5-1 to TRBJ2-1; tentative D call: TRBD1 (6 bases). V lost 3 bases, J lost 4 bases, and 11 bases lay in between. The CDR3 runs 14 residues. Germline lookup yields CDR1 SGHRS and CDR2 YFSETQ. CDR3 amino acids: CASSSIGQYNEQFF. The DNA of the CDR3 is TGCGCCAGCAGCTCTATCGGACAGTACAATGAGCAGTTCTTC.

This rearrangement joins TRBV4-1 to TRBJ2-2; D is unclear. This CDR3 comprises 18 residues. Germline V gene sequence: CDR1 MGHRA, CDR2 YSYEKL. The V gene lost 0 bases and the J gene lost 5 bases, with 19 bases spanning the gap. CDR3 coding DNA: TGCGCCAGCAGCCAAGAGGGTCAGCCCAGACCCCTGACCGGGGAGCTGTTTTTT. Protein: CASSQEGQPRPLTGELFF.

The chain has TRBV4-3 and TRBJ1-3; D not resolved. The CDR3 covers 15 residues. Deletions cut 0 bases from V and 4 bases from J, with 10 bases between. Germline V CDR1 and CDR2: LGHNA, YSLEER. CDR3 coding DNA: TGCGCCAGCAGCCAAGAAGGAACAGCCGGAAACACCATATATTTT. It yields the protein CASSQEGTAGNTIYF.

The V and J genes are TRBV5-1 and TRBJ2-1; 14 nucleotides agree with TRBD2. Germline CDR1 and CDR2: SGHRS and YFSETQ. V lost 3 bases and J lost 6; bases outside the gene matches: 2. The CDR3 sequence is 15 residues long. CDR3 sequence (DNA): TGCGCCAGCAGCTCCGGGACTAGCGGGGGCAATGAGCAGTTCTTC. This sequence encodes CASSSGTSGGNEQFF.

By share, this clone ranks as medium-sized. The rearrangement uses TRBV19 and TRBJ2-2, with TRBD2 identical over 8 bases. This CDR3 region has 17 residues. V trimming: 3 bases; J trimming: 0 bases; junction bases outside the gene matches: 6. Germline-derived CDR1 and CDR2 are LNHDA and SQIVND (reference sequence). CDR3 coding DNA: TGTGCCAGTAGTATTTCGCTAGCGGGTGCGAACACCGGGGAGCTGTTTTTT. Amino acid sequence: CASSISLAGANTGELFF.

The chain employs TRBV10-2 and TRBJ2-7; the D gene is possibly TRBD2 (6 bases). This CDR3 comprises 15 residues. Germline V gene data show CDR1 as WSHSY and CDR2 as SAAADI. V was pared by 1 base and J by 2 bases, with 12 bases between. The CDR3 region is CASSEYGGLTYEQYF. Written as DNA, the CDR3 is TGCGCCAGCAGTGAGTATGGGGGGTTGACCTACGAGCAGTACTTC.

This sequence joins TRBV6-1 and TRBJ1-5, with D possibly matching TRBD1 (6 bases). The CDR3 loop spans 16 amino acids. The V and J ends lost 2 bases and 2 bases respectively, with 13 bases between them. CDR1 is MNHNS, CDR2 SASEGT, per germline. The CDR3, as DNA: TGTGCCAGCAGTGAAAGGGGGAGCCATGGCAATCAGCCCCAGCATTTT. This sequence encodes CASSERGSHGNQPQHF.

The chain joins TRBV6-5 to TRBJ1-6; 10 bases are shared with TRBD1. The trim removed 4 bases at V and 7 bases at J, leaving 1 base unmatched. Looked up from germline, CDR1 is MNHEY and CDR2 is SVGAGI. There are 14 residues in the CDR3. As DNA, the CDR3 is TGTGCCAGCAGTTGGGGACAGGGGAATTCACCCCTCCACTTT. As protein: CASSWGQGNSPLHF.

V gene TRBV5-1 combines with J gene TRBJ1-5; weak D call: TRBD1 (6 bases). Germline CDR1 reads SGHRS; CDR2 reads YFSETQ. V was trimmed by 1 base and J by 3 bases, leaving 17 bases between them. The CDR3 extends over 17 amino acids. The CDR3: CASSLRPTGGNNQPQHF. The CDR3 DNA sequence: TGCGCCAGCAGCTTGCGGCCGACGGGGGGCAACAATCAGCCCCAGCATTTT.

The rearrangement joins TRBV6-6 to TRBJ2-5; D might be TRBD2 (5 bases). V was clipped by 7 bases and J by 5 bases, with 11 bases between them. Germline V lookup: CDR1 MNHNY, CDR2 SVGAGI (reference sequence). There are 12 residues in the CDR3. Here the CDR3 DNA reads TGTGCCAGCAACTATGGGGAGGAGACCCAGTACTTC. Its translation is CASNYGEETQYF.

This clone has more than one count but fewer than ten. V gene TRBV9 combines with J gene TRBJ2-7; 9 bases map to TRBD1. J lost 5 bases, V lost 3 bases, and 6 bases had no gene match. Germline values: CDR1 SGDLS, CDR2 YYNGEE. This CDR3 has 14 amino acids. Written as DNA, the CDR3 is TGTGCCAGCAGCGCCGGGACAGGGCTCCACGAGCAGTACTTC. Protein product: CASSAGTGLHEQYF.

This rearrangement joins TRBV30 to TRBJ2-6; TRBD1 aligns across 9 bases. The V gene end was trimmed by 4 bases and the J gene end by 1 base; junction bases not matched to a gene: 8. The germline CDR1 and CDR2 sequences are GTSNPN and SVGIG (reference sequence). This CDR3 is built from 17 residues. The DNA of the CDR3 is TGTGCCTGGAACAGGGACAGGGTAAAATCTGGGGCCAACGTCCTGACTTTC. Translation: CAWNRDRVKSGANVLTF.

The chain employs TRBV7-2 and TRBJ2-3, with D unclear. Germline CDR1 reads SGHTA; CDR2 reads FQGNSA. Trimming took off 1 base at V and 4 bases at J, with 9 bases between the two ends. The length of the CDR3 is 14 residues. DNA of the CDR3: TGTGCCAGCAGCTTAGAAAGGCCGCCAGATACGCAGTATTTT. It codes for CASSLERPPDTQYF.

The chain uses TRBV29-1 and TRBJ2-5, with D tentatively TRBD1 (6 bases). Germline-derived CDR1 and CDR2 are SQVTM and ANQGSEA. The CDR3 loop spans 12 amino acids. With 6 bases removed from V and 3 bases from J, the gap between germline ends came to 11 bases. In nucleotides, the CDR3 is TGCAGCGTCCGGACAGACGAAGAGACCCAGTACTTC. Translating gives CSVRTDEETQYF. Filled out from reference TRBV29-1 and TRBJ2-5, the complete variable domain reads SAVISQKPSRDICQRGTSLTIQCQVDSQVTMMFWYRQQPGQSLTLIATANQGSEATYESGFVIDKFPISRPNLTFSTLTVSNMSPEDSSIYLCSVRTDEETQYFGPGTRLLVL.

The chain links TRBV5-1 to TRBJ2-7, with 10 bases that match TRBD1. This CDR3 comprises 16 residues. The J segment lost 3 bases and the V segment lost 4 bases, leaving 10 bases of the junction unmatched. Per germline, CDR1 SGHRS and CDR2 YFSETQ. The CDR3 region is CASSIPGQGGIYEQYF. CDR3 DNA: TGCGCCAGCAGCATCCCCGGACAGGGGGGGATCTACGAGCAGTACTTC.

This chain connects TRBV4-1 to TRBJ2-7; a weak D match, TRBD1 (6 bases). Trimming stripped 0 bases from V and 2 bases from J, with 14 bases between. Per the germline V gene, CDR1 is MGHRA and CDR2 is YSYEKL. This CDR3 is built from 16 residues. CDR3 DNA sequence: TGCGCCAGCAGCCAAGAAATCGGGACAAAAACCTACGAGCAGTACTTC. Its protein product is CASSQEIGTKTYEQYF.

The rearrangement uses TRBV4-3 and TRBJ2-7, with D maybe TRBD2 (6 bases). Looked up from germline, CDR1 is LGHNA and CDR2 is YSLEER. V gave up 0 bases and J gave up 0 bases, with 15 bases separating them. CDR3 length: 17 amino acids. DNA of the CDR3: TGCGCCAGCAGCCAAGACAGGGTTTCTAGCGACTCCTACGAGCAGTACTTC. The encoded protein is CASSQDRVSSDSYEQYF.

The chain has TRBV5-1 and TRBJ2-7; perhaps TRBD1 as D (6 bases). The CDR3 runs 15 residues. V dropped 3 bases and J dropped 5 bases, with 18 bases sitting between them. Germline-derived CDR1 and CDR2 are SGHRS and YFSETQ. CDR3 nucleotides: TGCGCCAGCAGCTGGGGTTTTCAGGGGTACAACGAGCAGTACTTC. Protein sequence: CASSWGFQGYNEQYF.

The chain recombines TRBV5-1 with TRBJ2-7; D is perhaps TRBD1 or TRBD2 (5 bases each). Trimming took 3 bases from V and 5 from J, leaving 12 bases between them. The CDR3 length is 13 residues. The V gene's germline CDR1 is SGHRS and CDR2 YFSETQ. CDR3 sequence: CASSSVVGDEQYF. CDR3 DNA sequence: TGCGCCAGCAGCTCGGTAGTGGGGGACGAGCAGTACTTC.

This clone was seen just once. The V gene is TRBV6-5, the J gene TRBJ1-2; 9 nucleotides match TRBD1. J was trimmed by 4 bases and V by 5 bases; bases with no gene match: 5. The length of the CDR3 is 14 residues. CDR1 is MNHEY, CDR2 SVGAGI, per germline. The CDR3: CASSQTGGSYGYTF. CDR3 DNA sequence: TGTGCCAGCAGTCAGACAGGGGGAAGCTATGGCTACACCTTC.

Notes on this clone: One junction end disagrees with the germline gene, perhaps due to a read error. This chain uses TRBV10-3 with TRBJ1-2, with a possible D match to TRBD1 (6 bases). This CDR3 region has 14 residues. Looked up from germline, CDR1 is ENHRY and CDR2 is SYGVKD. The CDR3 region is CASSYGTTNYGYTF. The CDR3 DNA reads TGTGCCAGCAGTTATGGGACAACTAACTATGGCTACACCTTC.

This clone was detected once. This chain links TRBV9 with TRBJ2-3; 7 positions match TRBD1. This CDR3 is built from 14 residues. The germline V gene has CDR1 SGDLS and CDR2 YYNGEE. V lost 1 base, J lost 1 base, and 0 bases stayed unmatched. Here the CDR3 reads CASSVRGRTDTQYF. The CDR3 region has the DNA TGTGCCAGCAGCGTAAGGGGGCGCACAGATACGCAGTATTTT.

This rearrangement joins TRBV28 to TRBJ1-4; D is unclear. Germline-derived CDR1 and CDR2 are MDHEN and SYDVKM. The CDR3 consists of 13 residues. V was clipped by 4 bases and J by 8 bases, with 11 bases between them. CDR3 sequence: CASSSGGGEKLFF. Written as DNA, the CDR3 is TGTGCCAGCAGTTCGGGAGGAGGGGAAAAACTGTTTTTT. Full variable domain (outside the CDR3, taken from reference TRBV28 and TRBJ1-4): DVKVTQSSRYLVKRTGEKVFLECVQDMDHENMFWYRQDPGLGLRLIYFSYDVKMKEKGDIPEGYSVSREKKERFSLILESASTNQTSMYLCASSSGGGEKLFFGSGTQLSVL.

This clone was observed a few times. V gene TRBV19 combines with J gene TRBJ1-5, with 7 nucleotides matching TRBD1. Germline V lookup: CDR1 LNHDA, CDR2 SQIVND (reference sequence). There are 17 residues in the CDR3. V was pared by 5 bases and J by 0 bases, with 10 bases of the junction left unmatched. CDR3 sequence (DNA): TGTGCCAGTAGTGTTACAGGGGATCGGTATAGCAATCAGCCCCAGCATTTT. It specifies CASSVTGDRYSNQPQHF. The full variable domain, completed using reference TRBV19 and TRBJ1-5, is DGGITQSPKYLFRKEGQNVTLSCEQNLNHDAMYWYRQDPGQGLRLIYYSQIVNDFQKGDIAEGYSVSREKKESFPLTVTSAQKNPTAFYLCASSVTGDRYSNQPQHFGDGTRLSIL.

The V gene is TRBV5-1, the J gene TRBJ2-3, with D possibly matching TRBD1 (6 bases). This CDR3 is built from 14 residues. V was trimmed by 4 bases and J by 2 bases, leaving 11 bases between them. Germline lookup yields CDR1 SGHRS and CDR2 YFSETQ. As DNA, the CDR3 is TGCGCCAGCAGCGACCAGGGGTTCACAGATACGCAGTATTTT. Translating it yields CASSDQGFTDTQYF.

This sequence joins TRBV27 and TRBJ2-2; a possible D gene is TRBD2 (6 bases). Per the germline V gene, CDR1 is MNHEY and CDR2 is SMNVEV (reference sequence). CDR3 length: 14 amino acids. The V and J ends lost 5 bases and 7 bases respectively, with 14 bases between them. This CDR3 is CASSRGIYNGELFF. CDR3 nucleotides: TGTGCCAGCAGTCGGGGGATATATAACGGGGAGCTGTTTTTT.

This clone was observed once. V gene TRBV6-5 combines with J gene TRBJ1-4; possible D gene TRBD1, 6 bases. Per the germline V gene, CDR1 is MNHEY and CDR2 is SVGAGI. Trimming cost V 7 bases and J 4 bases, with 16 bases left between them. The CDR3 spans 15 residues. CDR3 bases: TGTGCCAGCACCAAGGAGGGCAGGGGTAATGAAAAACTGTTTTTT. This translates into CASTKEGRGNEKLFF.

The V and J genes are TRBV6-5 and TRBJ2-6; D gene uncertain. Germline loops: CDR1 MNHEY, CDR2 SVGAGI. This CDR3 is built from 15 residues. V was trimmed by 0 bases and J by 1 base, leaving 4 bases between them. The CDR3 region is CASSYSGSGANVLTF. CDR3 bases: TGTGCCAGCAGTTACTCCGGGTCTGGGGCCAACGTCCTGACTTTC.

The chain combines TRBV4-3 with TRBJ2-7, with a tentative D call TRBD2 (5 bases). Trimming left V 0 bases short and J 3 bases short, with 12 bases between. This CDR3 has 15 residues. Germline V gives CDR1 LGHNA, CDR2 YSLEER. In DNA, the CDR3 is TGCGCCAGCAGCCAAGAACTAGTAGGAGGCTACGAGCAGTACTTC. Encoded protein: CASSQELVGGYEQYF.